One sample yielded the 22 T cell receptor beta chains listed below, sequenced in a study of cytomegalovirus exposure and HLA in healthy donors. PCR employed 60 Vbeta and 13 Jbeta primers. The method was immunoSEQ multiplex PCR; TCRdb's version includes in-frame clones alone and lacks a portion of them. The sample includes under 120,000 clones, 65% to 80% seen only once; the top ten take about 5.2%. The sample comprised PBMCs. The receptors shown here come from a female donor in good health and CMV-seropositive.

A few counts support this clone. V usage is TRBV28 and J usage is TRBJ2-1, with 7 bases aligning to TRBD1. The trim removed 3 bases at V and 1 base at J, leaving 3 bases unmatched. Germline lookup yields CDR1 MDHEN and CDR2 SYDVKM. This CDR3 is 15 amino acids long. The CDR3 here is CASSFSDRSYNEQFF. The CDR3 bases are TGTGCCAGCAGTTTCTCGGACAGGTCCTACAATGAGCAGTTCTTC. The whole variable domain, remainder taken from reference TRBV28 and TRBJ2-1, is DVKVTQSSRYLVKRTGEKVFLECVQDMDHENMFWYRQDPGLGLRLIYFSYDVKMKEKGDIPEGYSVSREKKERFSLILESASTNQTSMYLCASSFSDRSYNEQFFGPGTRLTVL.

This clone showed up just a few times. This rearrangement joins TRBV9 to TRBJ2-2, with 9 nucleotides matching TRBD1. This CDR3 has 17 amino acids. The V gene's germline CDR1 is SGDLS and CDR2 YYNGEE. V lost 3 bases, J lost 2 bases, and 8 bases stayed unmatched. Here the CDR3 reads CASSARTGELNTGELFF. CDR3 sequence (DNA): TGTGCCAGCAGCGCCCGGACAGGGGAGCTCAACACCGGGGAGCTGTTTTTT.

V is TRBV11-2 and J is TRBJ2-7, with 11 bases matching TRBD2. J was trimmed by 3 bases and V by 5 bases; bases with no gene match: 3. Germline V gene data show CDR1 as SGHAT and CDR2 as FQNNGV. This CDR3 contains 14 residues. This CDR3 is CASSIAGGLYEQYF. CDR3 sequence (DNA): TGTGCCAGCAGCATAGCGGGGGGGCTCTACGAGCAGTACTTC.

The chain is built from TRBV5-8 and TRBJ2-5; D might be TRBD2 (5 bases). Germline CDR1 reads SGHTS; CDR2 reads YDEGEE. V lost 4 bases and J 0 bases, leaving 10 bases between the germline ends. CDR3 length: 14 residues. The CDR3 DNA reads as TGTGCCAGCAGCCGGAGGCCGTACCAAGAGACCCAGTACTTC. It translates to CASSRRPYQETQYF.

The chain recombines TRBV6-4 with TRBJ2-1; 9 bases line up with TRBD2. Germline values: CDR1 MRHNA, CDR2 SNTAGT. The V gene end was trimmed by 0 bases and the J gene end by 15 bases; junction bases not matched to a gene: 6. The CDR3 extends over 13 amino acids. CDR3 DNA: TGTGCCAGCAGTGACTCGTTGACTAGCGGACTGTTCTTC. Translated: CASSDSLTSGLFF.

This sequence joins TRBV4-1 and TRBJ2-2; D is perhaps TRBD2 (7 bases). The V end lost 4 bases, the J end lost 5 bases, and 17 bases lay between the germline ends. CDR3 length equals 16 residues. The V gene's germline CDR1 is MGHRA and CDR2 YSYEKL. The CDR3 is CASSREGVTGTGELFF. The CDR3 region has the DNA TGCGCCAGCAGCCGGGAGGGGGTGACGGGGACCGGGGAGCTGTTTTTT.

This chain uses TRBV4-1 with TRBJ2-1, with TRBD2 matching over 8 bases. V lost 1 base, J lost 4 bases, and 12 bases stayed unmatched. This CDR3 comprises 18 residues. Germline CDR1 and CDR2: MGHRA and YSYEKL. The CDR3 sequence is CASSQGGRLAGGYNEQFF. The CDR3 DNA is TGCGCCAGCAGCCAAGGGGGGCGGTTGGCGGGGGGTTACAATGAGCAGTTCTTC.

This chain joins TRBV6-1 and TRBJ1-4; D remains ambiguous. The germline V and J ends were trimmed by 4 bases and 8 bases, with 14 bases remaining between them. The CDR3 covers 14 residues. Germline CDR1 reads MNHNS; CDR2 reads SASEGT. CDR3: CASSGRVVQEKLFF. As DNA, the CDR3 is TGTGCCAGCAGTGGCCGTGTGGTACAGGAAAAACTGTTTTTT.

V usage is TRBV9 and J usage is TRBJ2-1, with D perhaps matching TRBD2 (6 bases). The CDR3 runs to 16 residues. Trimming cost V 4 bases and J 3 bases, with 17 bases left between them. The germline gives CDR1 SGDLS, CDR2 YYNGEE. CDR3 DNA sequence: TGTGCCAGCAGCATGACCAGCGGGCAGGGCTACAATGAGCAGTTCTTC. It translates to CASSMTSGQGYNEQFF.

The CDR3 loop is CASSRDGYSNQPQHF. CDR3 nucleotide sequence: TGTGCCAGCAGCAGAGACGGGTATAGCAATCAGCCCCAGCATTTT. This chain joins TRBV27 and TRBJ1-5, with D unclear. CDR3 length equals 15 residues. V was pared by 6 bases and J by 0 bases, with 12 bases between. CDR1 is MNHEY and CDR2 is SMNVEV in the germline V gene (reference sequence).

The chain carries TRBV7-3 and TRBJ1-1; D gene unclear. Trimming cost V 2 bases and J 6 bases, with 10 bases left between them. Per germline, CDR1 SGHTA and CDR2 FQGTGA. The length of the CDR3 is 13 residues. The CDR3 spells CASSLWQAAEAFF. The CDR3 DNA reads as TGTGCCAGCAGCTTATGGCAGGCCGCTGAAGCTTTCTTT.

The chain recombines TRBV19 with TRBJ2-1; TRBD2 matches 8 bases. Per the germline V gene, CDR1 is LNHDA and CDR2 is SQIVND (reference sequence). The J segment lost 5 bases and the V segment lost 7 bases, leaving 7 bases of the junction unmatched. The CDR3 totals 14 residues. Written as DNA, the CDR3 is TGTGCCAGTACCCCTAGCGGGTTAAACAATGAGCAGTTCTTC. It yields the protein CASTPSGLNNEQFF. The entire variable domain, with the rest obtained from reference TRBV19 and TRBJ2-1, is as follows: DGGITQSPKYLFRKEGQNVTLSCEQNLNHDAMYWYRQDPGQGLRLIYYSQIVNDFQKGDIAEGYSVSREKKESFPLTVTSAQKNPTAFYLCASTPSGLNNEQFFGPGTRLTVL.

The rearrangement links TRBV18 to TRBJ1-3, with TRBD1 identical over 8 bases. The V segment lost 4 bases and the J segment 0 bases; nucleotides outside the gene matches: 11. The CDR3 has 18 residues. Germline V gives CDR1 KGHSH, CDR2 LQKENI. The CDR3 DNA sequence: TGTGCCAGCTCACTACTACAGGGACAGGCGTACTCTGGAAACACCATATATTTT. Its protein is CASSLLQGQAYSGNTIYF.

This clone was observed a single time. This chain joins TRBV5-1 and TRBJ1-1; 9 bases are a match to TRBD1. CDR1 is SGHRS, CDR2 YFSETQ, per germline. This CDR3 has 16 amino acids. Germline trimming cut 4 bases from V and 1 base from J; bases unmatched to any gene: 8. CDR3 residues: CASSLGQGKANTEAFF. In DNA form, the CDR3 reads TGCGCCAGCAGCCTGGGACAGGGAAAGGCGAACACTGAAGCTTTCTTT.

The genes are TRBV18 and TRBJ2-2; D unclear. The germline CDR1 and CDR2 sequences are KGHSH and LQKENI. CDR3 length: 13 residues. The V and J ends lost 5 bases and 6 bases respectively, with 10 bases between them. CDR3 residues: CASSSSSAGELFF. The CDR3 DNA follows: TGTGCCAGCTCATCGAGTTCCGCCGGGGAGCTGTTTTTT. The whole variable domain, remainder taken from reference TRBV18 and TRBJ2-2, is NAGVMQNPRHLVRRRGQEARLRCSPMKGHSHVYWYRQLPEEGLKFMVYLQKENIIDESGMPKERFSAEFPKEGPSILRIQQVVRGDSAAYFCASSSSSAGELFFGEGSRLTVL.

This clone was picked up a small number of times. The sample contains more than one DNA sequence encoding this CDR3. The CDR3, as DNA: TGTGCCAGCAGCCCAAGCACAGATACGCAGTATTTT. Protein sequence: CASSPSTDTQYF. The V and J genes are TRBV2 and TRBJ2-3, with no clear D. V was trimmed by 6 bases and J by 0 bases, leaving 4 bases between them. The CDR3 length is 12 residues. Germline loops: CDR1 SNHLY, CDR2 FYNNEI.

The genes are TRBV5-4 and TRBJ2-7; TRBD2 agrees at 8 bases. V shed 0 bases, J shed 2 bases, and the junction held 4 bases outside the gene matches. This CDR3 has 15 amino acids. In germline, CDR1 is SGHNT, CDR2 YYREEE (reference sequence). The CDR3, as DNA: TGTGCCAGCAGCTTGGGTAGCGGGGCCCCCTACGAGCAGTACTTC. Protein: CASSLGSGAPYEQYF.

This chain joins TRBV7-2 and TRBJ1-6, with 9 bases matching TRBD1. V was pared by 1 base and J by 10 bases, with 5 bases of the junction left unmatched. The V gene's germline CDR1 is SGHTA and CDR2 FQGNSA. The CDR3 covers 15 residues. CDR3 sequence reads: CASSLGGTGKSPLHF. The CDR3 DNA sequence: TGTGCCAGCAGCTTAGGTGGGACAGGGAAATCACCCCTCCACTTT.

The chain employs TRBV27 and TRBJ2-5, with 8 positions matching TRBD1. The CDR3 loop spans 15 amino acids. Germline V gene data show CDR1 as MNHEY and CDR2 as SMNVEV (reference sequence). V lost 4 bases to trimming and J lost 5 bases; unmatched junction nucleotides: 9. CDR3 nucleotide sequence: TGTGCCAGCAGTTCCAGGGGGCGGGACAGGGAGACCCAGTACTTC. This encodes CASSSRGRDRETQYF.

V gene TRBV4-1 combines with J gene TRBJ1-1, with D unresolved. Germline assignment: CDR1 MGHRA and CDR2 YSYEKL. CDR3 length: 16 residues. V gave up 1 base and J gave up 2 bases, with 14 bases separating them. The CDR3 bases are TGCGCCAGCAGCCAAGGAGCATACGGTGTAAACACTGAAGCTTTCTTT. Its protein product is CASSQGAYGVNTEAFF.

This chain's CDR3 is CASSRPGTGVPSYF. CDR3 DNA: TGTGCCAGCAGTCGCCCCGGGACAGGGGTACCTTCGTACTTC. The V call is TRBV5-4, the J call TRBJ2-7, with 10 positions matching TRBD1. With V trimmed by 5 bases and J by 12 bases, 14 bases remained unmatched. The CDR3 totals 14 residues. Germline lookup yields CDR1 SGHNT and CDR2 YYREEE (reference sequence).

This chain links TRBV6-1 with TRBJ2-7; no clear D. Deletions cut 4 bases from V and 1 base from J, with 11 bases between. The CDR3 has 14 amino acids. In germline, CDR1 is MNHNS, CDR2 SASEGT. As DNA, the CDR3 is TGTGCCAGCAGTGGGAACAGCAATTCCTACGAGCAGTACTTC. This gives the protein CASSGNSNSYEQYF.